A single sample gave rise to the 19 T cell receptor beta chains below, sequenced in a study of cytomegalovirus exposure and HLA in healthy donors. PCR employed 60 Vbeta and 13 Jbeta primers. Generated by immunoSEQ multiplex PCR, the TCRdb table keeps only in-frame clones and is missing some. This table holds 250,000 to 350,000 clones, under 90% found once. The sequencing input was PBMCs. All receptors derive from a girl between 2 and 10 years old in good health and CMV-seronegative.

With respect to this clone: This CDR3 is also generated by other DNA sequences in the sample. The chain couples TRBV28 to TRBJ1-1, with a possible D match to TRBD1 (5 bases). V was cut by 5 bases and J by 2 bases, with 12 bases left in between. Germline V gene data show CDR1 as MDHEN and CDR2 as SYDVKM. The CDR3 has 14 amino acids. The CDR3 DNA reads TGTGCCAGCAGTCTTACCGGGACTAACACTGAAGCTTTCTTT. Its translation: CASSLTGTNTEAFF. The entire variable domain, with the rest obtained from reference TRBV28 and TRBJ1-1, is as follows: DVKVTQSSRYLVKRTGEKVFLECVQDMDHENMFWYRQDPGLGLRLIYFSYDVKMKEKGDIPEGYSVSREKKERFSLILESASTNQTSMYLCASSLTGTNTEAFFGQGTRLTVV.

This chain's CDR3 is CASVGADTQYF. For the CDR3, the DNA is TGTGCCAGTGTGGGCGCGGATACGCAGTATTTT. The chain employs TRBV28 and TRBJ2-3; D uncertain. Trimming shortened V by 9 bases and J by 6 bases, and 10 bases separated the two germline ends. From germline, CDR1 is MDHEN and CDR2 SYDVKM. The CDR3 is made up of 11 amino acids.

V and J are TRBV9 and TRBJ1-2; D is perhaps TRBD1 (6 bases). This CDR3 spans 14 amino acids. V lost 5 bases and J 4 bases, leaving 15 bases between the germline ends. The V gene's germline CDR1 is SGDLS and CDR2 YYNGEE. The CDR3 spells CASSRQVQGYGYTF. DNA for the CDR3: TGTGCCAGCAGTAGACAGGTCCAGGGCTATGGCTACACCTTC.

Here the CDR3 DNA reads TGTGCCAGCAGTCCAACTAGACGGGGGAGAACAGATACGCAGTATTTT. Protein: CASSPTRRGRTDTQYF. The chain carries TRBV6-6 and TRBJ2-3, with TRBD2 as a possible D gene (6 bases). The V gene lost 5 bases and the J gene lost 3 bases, with 18 bases spanning the gap. Germline V gene sequence: CDR1 MNHNY, CDR2 SVGAGI (reference sequence). The length of the CDR3 is 16 residues.

The chain carries TRBV5-6 and TRBJ1-5; no firm D call. Trimming removed 2 bases at V and 4 bases at J, with 4 bases between. The CDR3 consists of 12 residues. The germline V gene encodes CDR1 SGHDT and CDR2 YYEEEE. The CDR3 region is CASSFYNQPQHF. The CDR3 coding sequence is TGTGCCAGCAGCTTCTATAATCAGCCCCAGCATTTT.

This clone showed up just once. CDR3 region: CATSTNKDRVYEQYF. CDR3 DNA: TGTGCCACCAGCACCAACAAGGACAGGGTCTACGAGCAGTACTTC. The genes are TRBV15 and TRBJ2-7, with 8 nucleotides matching TRBD1. This CDR3 comprises 15 residues. The V segment lost 4 bases and the J segment 3 bases; nucleotides outside the gene matches: 8. Germline lookup yields CDR1 LNHNV and CDR2 YYDKDF (reference sequence). The entire variable domain, with the rest obtained from reference TRBV15 and TRBJ2-7, is as follows: DAMVIQNPRYQVTQFGKPVTLSCSQTLNHNVMYWYQQKSSQAPKLLFHYYDKDFNNEADTPDNFQSRRPNTSFCFLDIRSPGLGDTAMYLCATSTNKDRVYEQYFGPGTRLTVT.

The chain carries TRBV6-5 and TRBJ1-2; D is unclear. Trimming removed 7 bases at V and 5 bases at J, with 11 bases between. Germline loops: CDR1 MNHEY, CDR2 SVGAGI. The CDR3 extends over 12 amino acids. This CDR3 is CASKAGLYGYTF. In DNA form, the CDR3 reads TGTGCCAGCAAGGCGGGGTTGTATGGCTACACCTTC.

The chain recombines TRBV28 with TRBJ1-1; 8 bases fit TRBD1. The CDR3 loop spans 15 amino acids. J was trimmed by 1 base and V by 6 bases; bases with no gene match: 7. Per germline, CDR1 MDHEN and CDR2 SYDVKM. In DNA form, the CDR3 reads TGTGCCAGCAGCATTCAGGGGGCAGGGAACACTGAAGCTTTCTTT. It encodes CASSIQGAGNTEAFF.

This clone was observed a single time. In DNA form, the CDR3 reads TGTGCCAGCAGCTTGGAGGACAGGGCCTTATTCCACGAGCAGTACTTC. Encoded protein: CASSLEDRALFHEQYF. The J gene is TRBJ2-7, the V gene TRBV5-6, with 8 bases matching TRBD1. Trimming removed 0 bases from V and 5 bases from J; junction bases left unmatched: 10. Germline V gene lookup returns CDR1 SGHDT and CDR2 YYEEEE. This CDR3 has 16 amino acids.

The chain employs TRBV7-3 and TRBJ2-3; a possible D gene is TRBD1 (6 bases). The CDR3 has 17 amino acids. The ends were cut back, 5 bases at V and 0 bases at J, with 18 bases in the middle. The germline gives CDR1 SGHTA, CDR2 FQGTGA. The CDR3 DNA reads as TGTGCCAGCAGCCCCGGGCCCCCAGGGGTGAGCACAGATACGCAGTATTTT. Its protein product is CASSPGPPGVSTDTQYF.

The chain uses TRBV7-3 and TRBJ2-2, with D unresolved. Looked up from germline, CDR1 is SGHTA and CDR2 is FQGTGA. Trimming removed 5 bases from V and 5 bases from J, with 9 bases in between. This CDR3 is built from 13 residues. The CDR3 is CASSPGRTGELFF. CDR3 DNA sequence: TGTGCCAGCAGCCCAGGCCGGACCGGGGAGCTGTTTTTT.

The sample holds one count of this clone. The rearrangement uses TRBV7-9 and TRBJ2-1; 10 positions agree with TRBD2. The CDR3 is 15 residues long. J gave up 4 bases and V 4 bases, and 4 bases lay outside the gene matches. Germline assignment: CDR1 SEHNR and CDR2 FQNEAQ (reference sequence). The CDR3 DNA is TGTGCCAGCAGCTCCTCGGGACTAGCGTACAATGAGCAGTTCTTC. Its protein is CASSSSGLAYNEQFF.

V usage is TRBV7-8 and J usage is TRBJ2-1, with D maybe TRBD1 (6 bases). Trimming took 7 bases from V and 4 from J, leaving 20 bases between them. This CDR3 spans 16 amino acids. From germline, CDR1 is SGHVS and CDR2 FQNEAQ. CDR3 protein: CASNPSLGQKYNEQFF. The CDR3 DNA is TGTGCCAGCAACCCTTCTTTGGGACAAAAATACAATGAGCAGTTCTTC.

The chain joins TRBV5-1 to TRBJ2-1; possibly TRBD2 for D (5 bases). Germline V CDR1 and CDR2: SGHRS, YFSETQ. CDR3 length equals 13 residues. V was clipped by 0 bases and J by 6 bases, with 7 bases between them. The CDR3 bases are TGCGCCAGCAGCTTGGTGACTATCAATGAGCAGTTCTTC. Translation: CASSLVTINEQFF.

This clone was observed a single time. This chain links TRBV6-5 with TRBJ2-5; a weak D match, TRBD1 (5 bases). The CDR3 extends over 16 amino acids. Deletions cut 2 bases from V and 0 bases from J, with 13 bases between. CDR1 MNHEY and CDR2 SVGAGI come from the germline V gene. This CDR3 is CASSYAGNLYQETQYF. CDR3 in DNA: TGTGCCAGCAGTTACGCAGGGAACCTGTACCAAGAGACCCAGTACTTC.

This clone was seen once. The rearrangement uses TRBV19 and TRBJ2-1; D uncertain. Trimming took 7 bases from V and 10 from J, leaving 11 bases between them. The CDR3 is 11 residues long. The germline V gene has CDR1 LNHDA and CDR2 SQIVND (reference sequence). The CDR3 bases are TGTGCCAGTACAACCTCTCGGGAGCAGTTCTTC. This codes for CASTTSREQFF.

This rearrangement joins TRBV4-1 to TRBJ1-5; no firm D call. There are 14 residues in the CDR3. Trimming left V 0 bases short and J 1 base short, with 4 bases between. The germline V gene encodes CDR1 MGHRA and CDR2 YSYEKL. CDR3 amino acids: CASSQDRSNQPQHF. The DNA for the CDR3 is TGCGCCAGCAGCCAAGACAGGAGCAATCAGCCCCAGCATTTT.

The chain links TRBV7-9 to TRBJ2-2, with 12 bases fitting TRBD2. The CDR3 contains 17 residues. Germline V gene data show CDR1 as SEHNR and CDR2 as FQNEAQ (reference sequence). Trimming at V came to 6 bases and at J to 5 bases, leaving 10 bases not matched to a gene. The DNA of the CDR3 is TGTGCCAGCAGTCGGACTAGCGGGGACTTTAGGACCGGGGAGCTGTTTTTT. Its translation is CASSRTSGDFRTGELFF.

Written as DNA, the CDR3 is TGTGCCAGCAGTTTATTTTACAGGGGTGGTACAGATACGCAGTATTTT. Protein product: CASSLFYRGGTDTQYF. The rearrangement uses TRBV27 and TRBJ2-3; 7 nucleotides match TRBD1. The V segment lost 1 base and the J segment 3 bases; nucleotides outside the gene matches: 7. Germline V gene sequence: CDR1 MNHEY, CDR2 SMNVEV (reference sequence). This CDR3 is 16 amino acids long.